The 20 T cell receptor beta chains reported below all come from one sample, sequenced in a study of blood T cell repertoires in COVID-19 (dated by TCRdb to 2018 to 2020). Library construction relied on the immunoSEQ multiplex PCR assay. The source is immuneACCESS, and TCRdb retained only in-frame sequences with V and J called. Part of the clones is not carried over; for the studies checked, unresolved V genes explain less than half of this, and the remainder is unexplained. The table for this sample lists approximately 260,000 clones; around 83% of them were counted only once. Clones ranked in the top ten supply 9.6% of the sample. Sample: peripheral blood. The receptors originated from a woman aged 80 or older with acute or convalescent COVID-19.

V and J are TRBV29-1 and TRBJ1-2; weak D call: TRBD1 (6 bases). Germline CDR1 is SQVTM and CDR2 is ANQGSEA. The CDR3 has 12 residues. V was clipped by 0 bases and J by 7 bases, with 9 bases between them. The CDR3: CSVEEGTFGYTF. The CDR3 DNA follows: TGCAGCGTTGAAGAAGGGACATTTGGCTACACCTTC.

This CDR3 is CASSVSGRGSGELFF. CDR3 coding DNA: TGTGCCAGCAGCGTGTCGGGCAGGGGGTCCGGGGAGCTGTTTTTT. V and J are TRBV9 and TRBJ2-2, with 7 bases lining up with TRBD1. Germline V CDR1 and CDR2: SGDLS, YYNGEE. V lost 2 bases and J lost 6; bases outside the gene matches: 7. CDR3 size: 15 residues.

This clone was picked up a small number of times. V and J are TRBV9 and TRBJ2-5; 12 nucleotides agree with TRBD2. Trimming cost V 3 bases and J 2 bases; bases outside gene matches: 5. CDR1 and CDR2 (germline): SGDLS, YYNGEE. The CDR3 has 16 residues. The CDR3 DNA sequence: TGTGCCAGCAGCGCGGGACTAGCGGGTAGACAAGAGACCCAGTACTTC. Translating gives CASSAGLAGRQETQYF. Drawing the rest from reference TRBV9 and TRBJ2-5, the complete variable domain is DSGVTQTPKHLITATGQRVTLRCSPRSGDLSVYWYQQSLDQGLQFLIQYYNGEERAKGNILERFSAQQFPDLHSELNLSSLELGDSALYFCASSAGLAGRQETQYFGPGTRLLVL.

The chain couples TRBV6-6 to TRBJ1-1; maybe TRBD1 (6 bases). CDR3 length equals 15 residues. Germline-derived CDR1 and CDR2 are MNHNY and SVGAGI (reference sequence). The V end was cut by 4 bases, the J end by 6 bases, with 18 bases between. CDR3 residues: CASSSPGRPGAEAFF. DNA of the CDR3: TGTGCCAGCAGTTCCCCCGGGAGGCCAGGGGCTGAAGCTTTCTTT.

V usage is TRBV9 and J usage is TRBJ2-1; 7 bases align to TRBD1. Unmatched junction bases numbered 5, after V lost 3 bases and J lost 2 bases. This CDR3 is 15 amino acids long. Germline V gene lookup returns CDR1 SGDLS and CDR2 YYNGEE. CDR3 nucleotides: TGTGCCAGCAGCGGACAGGGCTCCACCTACAATGAGCAGTTCTTC. It encodes CASSGQGSTYNEQFF.

V gene TRBV19 combines with J gene TRBJ2-7; TRBD1 matches at 10 bases. The CDR3 is made up of 15 amino acids. J was trimmed by 4 bases and V by 6 bases; bases with no gene match: 9. The germline CDR1 and CDR2 sequences are LNHDA and SQIVND (reference sequence). The DNA of the CDR3 is TGTGCCAGTAGCCGGGGACAGGGGCTCGGGTACGAGCAGTACTTC. As protein: CASSRGQGLGYEQYF.

The V call is TRBV28, the J call TRBJ2-7, with 9 bases that match TRBD1. With V trimmed by 7 bases and J by 0 bases, 7 bases remained unmatched. CDR1 MDHEN and CDR2 SYDVKM come from the germline V gene. CDR3 length: 15 amino acids. This CDR3 reads CASKPGQGNSYEQYF. DNA of the CDR3: TGTGCCAGCAAACCGGGACAGGGAAACTCCTACGAGCAGTACTTC.

V is TRBV3-1 (or the pseudogene TRBV3-2) and J is TRBJ2-5; 14 bases line up with TRBD2. The CDR3 is 16 amino acids. From germline, CDR1 is LGHDT and CDR2 YNNKEL (reference sequence). Trimming at V came to 5 bases and at J to 1 base, leaving 3 bases not matched to a gene. Here the CDR3 DNA reads TGTGCCAGCAGCTCCGGACTAGCGGGGGGCCAAGAGACCCAGTACTTC. Encoded protein: CASSSGLAGGQETQYF.

The chain employs TRBV19 and TRBJ2-1; D might be TRBD1 (5 bases). CDR3 length equals 16 residues. CDR1 and CDR2 from the germline V gene are LNHDA and SQIVND (reference sequence). The ends were cut back, 5 bases at V and 0 bases at J, with 14 bases in the middle. This CDR3 reads CASSSDSLNSYNEQFF. As DNA, the CDR3 is TGTGCCAGTAGTTCAGACAGCTTAAACTCCTACAATGAGCAGTTCTTC.

This chain uses TRBV11-2 with TRBJ1-1, with TRBD1 matching 7 bases. Trimming removed 4 bases from V and 7 bases from J; junction bases left unmatched: 3. Germline CDR1 reads SGHAT; CDR2 reads FQNNGV. This CDR3 contains 12 residues. CDR3 loop: CASSWNRGEAFF. The CDR3 DNA follows: TGTGCCAGCAGCTGGAACAGGGGTGAAGCTTTCTTT.

The chain carries TRBV5-1 and TRBJ2-2; weak D call: TRBD1 (6 bases). CDR1 and CDR2 from the germline V gene are SGHRS and YFSETQ. With 4 bases removed from V and 5 bases from J, the gap between germline ends came to 9 bases. CDR3 length: 13 residues. The CDR3 loop is CASSTGITGELFF. In nucleotides, the CDR3 is TGCGCCAGCAGCACAGGGATAACCGGGGAGCTGTTTTTT.

The CDR3 DNA sequence: TGTGCCAGCACCTTAAGCGGCAGTGCCTACAATGAGCAGTTCTTC. Translated: CASTLSGSAYNEQFF. This chain uses TRBV28 with TRBJ2-1; D possibly corresponds to TRBD2 (5 bases). Germline CDR1 and CDR2: MDHEN and SYDVKM. Trimming shortened V by 7 bases and J by 2 bases, and 15 bases separated the two germline ends. This CDR3 comprises 15 residues.

Turning to this clone: Other DNA sequences in the sample encode the same CDR3. This sequence joins TRBV3-1 (or the pseudogene TRBV3-2) and TRBJ2-7, with D possibly being TRBD1 (5 bases). The V and J ends lost 1 base and 1 base respectively, with 8 bases between them. Germline V CDR1 and CDR2: LGHDT, YNNKEL (reference sequence). The CDR3 sequence is 14 residues long. The CDR3 here is CASSQGAGSYEQYF. The CDR3 DNA sequence: TGTGCCAGCAGCCAAGGAGCAGGGTCCTACGAGCAGTACTTC.

This clone occurred many times. This chain joins TRBV27 and TRBJ2-7; no clear D gene. The CDR3 contains 14 residues. Germline CDR1 reads MNHEY; CDR2 reads SMNVEV (reference sequence). V gave up 0 bases and J gave up 3 bases, with 9 bases separating them. CDR3: CASSLSASFYEQYF. CDR3 DNA: TGTGCCAGCAGTTTATCGGCCTCCTTCTACGAGCAGTACTTC.

This sequence joins TRBV28 and TRBJ2-1; D possibly corresponds to TRBD1 (6 bases). Trimming stripped 6 bases from V and 1 base from J, with 16 bases between. Germline V gives CDR1 MDHEN, CDR2 SYDVKM. The CDR3 spans 16 residues. CDR3 coding DNA: TGTGCCAGCAGGGACGGGACACCTCTTTCCTACAATGAGCAGTTCTTC. Translation gives CASRDGTPLSYNEQFF.

The chain couples TRBV18 to TRBJ1-4, with D uncertain. Germline CDR1 reads KGHSH; CDR2 reads LQKENI. The CDR3 is 15 amino acids. The V and J ends lost 6 bases and 0 bases respectively, with 11 bases between them. The CDR3 bases are TGTGCCAGCTCTCAGAGGGAAGCAACTAATGAAAAACTGTTTTTT. This gives the protein CASSQREATNEKLFF.

The J gene is TRBJ2-2, the V gene TRBV9; tentative D call: TRBD2 (5 bases). The CDR3 totals 15 residues. Per the germline V gene, CDR1 is SGDLS and CDR2 is YYNGEE. The V and J ends lost 5 bases and 6 bases respectively, with 17 bases between them. DNA of the CDR3: TGTGCCAGCAGGAGGTCGGACTCAGACCCCGGGGAGCTGTTTTTT. This gives the protein CASRRSDSDPGELFF.

The chain joins TRBV19 to TRBJ2-7; D might be TRBD1 (6 bases). V was cut by 0 bases and J by 2 bases, with 14 bases left in between. The CDR3 runs 16 residues. CDR1 and CDR2 from the germline V gene are LNHDA and SQIVND (reference sequence). The CDR3 coding sequence is TGTGCCAGTAGTATAGAATGGAACAGGGCCCCCTACGAGCAGTACTTC. Amino acids: CASSIEWNRAPYEQYF.

The V gene is TRBV6-5, the J gene TRBJ2-1, with 8 bases fitting TRBD2. In germline, CDR1 is MNHEY, CDR2 SVGAGI. The J segment lost 9 bases and the V segment lost 2 bases, leaving 9 bases of the junction unmatched. This CDR3 is 15 amino acids long. The CDR3 coding sequence is TGTGCCAGCAGTTACGCCCCGGGGGGGCCGGGTGAGCAGTTCTTC. This codes for CASSYAPGGPGEQFF.

The V call is TRBV19, the J call TRBJ1-5; 8 bases agree with TRBD1. This CDR3 is 15 amino acids long. After removal of 5 bases from V and 7 bases from J, the junction contained 10 bases not matched to a gene. Germline V CDR1 and CDR2: LNHDA, SQIVND (reference sequence). CDR3 amino acids: CASSSTGGIGQPQHF. The DNA for the CDR3 is TGTGCCAGTAGTTCCACAGGGGGGATAGGCCAGCCCCAGCATTTT.